Below, 2 T cell receptor beta chains from the same sample are listed, as sequenced in a study of blood T cell repertoires in COVID-19. Assay used: immunoSEQ multiplex PCR; TCRdb lists only in-frame clones, some missing. The sample records 100,000 to 150,000 clones, over 75% being singletons. The sequenced material came from peripheral blood. Receptors originate from a man in his thirties or forties with COVID-19, enrolled during active disease.

The chain employs TRBV3-1 (or the pseudogene TRBV3-2) and TRBJ2-7; D might be TRBD1 (8 bases). The CDR3 is 14 amino acids. V was pared by 4 bases and J by 7 bases, with 17 bases between. CDR1 is LGHDT, CDR2 YNNKEL, per germline (reference sequence). The CDR3 DNA reads TGTGCCAGCAGCCCGGGAGGACAGGGCGGGGAGCAGTACTTC. It specifies CASSPGGQGGEQYF.

This clone was recorded many times. The chain has TRBV5-1 and TRBJ2-5, with a tentative D call TRBD2 (7 bases). The CDR3 is 14 residues long. CDR1 SGHRS and CDR2 YFSETQ come from the germline V gene. V was shortened by 3 bases and J by 2 bases, with 11 bases between the two germline ends. The CDR3 spells CASSSAGAQETQYF. In DNA, the CDR3 is TGCGCCAGCAGCTCCGCGGGGGCACAAGAGACCCAGTACTTC.